Reported below is one TCR beta chain. The antigen is undetermined. Different DNA sequences within this sample yield the same CDR3. A multiplex PCR was run with 60 Vbeta primers and 13 Jbeta primers. Repertoires were generated with immunoSEQ multiplex PCR, while TCRdb's copy carries only in-frame clones and drops some. The sample consists of approximately 73,000 clones, about 60% of them appearing once. The sample comes from a study of cytomegalovirus exposure and HLA in healthy donors. The study, taken as a whole, reports: In a later analysis, at a false discovery rate of 0.05, 16,951 TCR beta sequences matched HLA alleles. One cluster of highly shared sequence variants probably arose as a sequencing artifact.

Trimming cost V 8 bases and J 0 bases; bases outside gene matches: 3. This CDR3 comprises 14 residues. The germline CDR1 and CDR2 sequences are LNHDA and SQIVND (reference sequence). Sampled while nominally healthy, donors likely had unrecorded immune exposures. Material: PBMCs. The chain combines TRBV19 with TRBJ1-3, with TRBD1 matching 8 bases. This TCR was recovered from a man aged 25-40 years in good health and CMV-seropositive. The CDR3 loop is CASRQGSSGNTIYF. Here the CDR3 DNA reads TGTGCCAGTCGACAGGGGTCCTCTGGAAACACCATATATTTT.